This T cell receptor (beta chain) is from a study of pediatric ulcerative colitis. Study results and caveats: A couple of rectal CDR3 clonotypes occurred in all ulcerative colitis patients. Ulcerative colitis patients shared more blood-rectal clones than controls. Repertoires came from total lymphocyte DNA, not specific subsets.

Up to 500,000 reads were sequenced per sample. Only in-frame clones appear in the TCRdb table, and some are missing; sequencing was by immunoSEQ multiplex PCR. The repertoire holds about 64,000 clones, with 77% as singletons. A word on this clone: What it binds is not known.

Per germline, CDR1 SQVTM and CDR2 ANQGSEA. J lost 4 bases, V lost 5 bases, and 8 bases had no gene match. There are 15 residues in the CDR3. The V gene is TRBV29-1, the J gene TRBJ1-2; 12 positions match TRBD1. The sequenced sample was blood. The receptor was isolated from a boy younger than 18 with moderate ulcerative colitis. CDR3 coding DNA: TGCAGCGTTAGGGGACAGGGGGCGCGGGTCTATGGCTACACCTTC. Its protein is CSVRGQGARVYGYTF.